What follows are 17 T cell receptor beta chains derived from one specimen sequenced in a study of blood T cells in healthy people across ages. With a J-beta primer mix and a sample-barcoded 5' primer, a second PCR ran about 7 to 12 cycles. TCRdb ran MiXCR on the 5' RACE reads and lists one entry per CDR3 protein. Altogether 550,000 to 750,000 distinct CDR3 sequences are present, 21% being singletons, with the ten largest covering approximately 3.7%. The specimen sequenced was blood. All receptors derive from a man in his 70s in good health.

This CDR3 reads CASKRDLSYEQYF. The CDR3 DNA is TGTGCCAGCAAGCGGGACCTTTCCTACGAGCAGTACTTC. V is TRBV28 and J is TRBJ2-5; TRBD2 matches at 7 bases. The J call may be wrong; the DNA end is better matched by TRBJ2-7. CDR1 MDHEN and CDR2 SYDVKM come from the germline V gene. There are 13 residues in the CDR3.

Only a few counts were recorded for this clonotype. The gene calls are TRBV7-8 and TRBJ2-7; D gene ambiguous. This CDR3 spans 14 amino acids. Germline assignment: CDR1 SGHVS and CDR2 FQNEAQ. The V gene lost 5 bases and the J gene lost 4 bases, with 15 bases spanning the gap. The CDR3 sequence: CASSGRSQTYEQYF. CDR3 coding DNA: TGTGCCAGCAGCGGACGCAGCCAGACGTACGAGCAGTACTTC.

The chain has TRBV24-1 and TRBJ2-3, with a tentative D call TRBD2 (5 bases). Germline V CDR1 and CDR2: KGHDR, SFDVKD. V was trimmed by 5 bases and J by 4 bases, leaving 15 bases between them. The CDR3 loop spans 15 amino acids. This CDR3 reads CATSAPGGSPDTQYF. CDR3 nucleotide sequence: TGTGCCACCAGTGCCCCCGGCGGGTCCCCAGATACGCAGTATTTT.

The rearrangement uses TRBV7-9 and TRBJ2-7; maybe TRBD2 (5 bases). This CDR3 contains 14 residues. Germline lookup yields CDR1 SEHNR and CDR2 FQNEAQ (reference sequence). V was clipped by 2 bases and J by 3 bases, with 11 bases between them. CDR3 DNA sequence: TGTGCCAGCAGCTTATCTAGCTCAGGCTACGAGCAGTACTTC. This sequence encodes CASSLSSSGYEQYF.

The chain uses TRBV5-6 and TRBJ1-3; D unresolved. The CDR3 has 15 residues. With 0 bases removed from V and 0 bases from J, the gap between germline ends came to 7 bases. Per the germline V gene, CDR1 is SGHDT and CDR2 is YYEEEE. The CDR3 here is CASSLAEFSGNTIYF. The CDR3, as DNA: TGTGCCAGCAGCTTGGCCGAATTCTCTGGAAACACCATATATTTT.

The chain uses TRBV3-1 and TRBJ1-1, with D hard to call. The germline V gene has CDR1 LGHDT and CDR2 YNNKEL (reference sequence). V lost 0 bases and J lost 4, with 12 bases in between. This CDR3 is 15 amino acids long. The CDR3 region has the DNA TGTGCCAGCAGCCAAGATCTCGGCGGAATCACTGAAGCTTTCTTT. Translated, it gives CASSQDLGGITEAFF.

This clonotype showed up many times. The genes are TRBV5-5 and TRBJ2-1; D is uncertain. The CDR3 contains 15 residues. Trimming shortened V by 0 bases and J by 0 bases, and 7 bases separated the two germline ends. Germline-derived CDR1 and CDR2 are SGHKS and YYEKEE (reference sequence). The CDR3: CASSLDGNSYNEQFF. CDR3 DNA: TGTGCCAGCAGCTTGGACGGTAACTCCTACAATGAGCAGTTCTTC.

The chain couples TRBV30 to TRBJ1-4; TRBD1 agrees at 7 bases. Looked up from germline, CDR1 is GTSNPN and CDR2 is SVGIG (reference sequence). Trimming at V came to 2 bases and at J to 4 bases, leaving 7 bases not matched to a gene. This CDR3 is 15 amino acids long. Here the CDR3 reads CAWSRRQGYNEKLFF. CDR3 in DNA: TGTGCCTGGAGTCGAAGACAGGGATATAATGAAAAACTGTTTTTT. The full variable domain, with the rest looked up from reference TRBV30 and TRBJ1-4, is SQTIHQWPATLVQPVGSPLSLECTVEGTSNPNLYWYRQAAGRGLQLLFYSVGIGQISSEVPQNLSASRPQDRQFILSSKKLLLSDSGFYLCAWSRRQGYNEKLFFGSGTQLSVL.

This clonotype turned up a few times. The gene calls are TRBV25-1 and TRBJ1-2; 10 bases agree with TRBD1. The CDR3 is 16 residues long. Germline V CDR1 and CDR2: MGHDK, SYGVNS. V shed 1 base and J 5 bases; nucleotides not matched to a gene: 7. The CDR3 DNA is TGTGCCAGCAGTGAATCCGGGACAGGGGCGAATTATGGCTACACCTTC. Its translation: CASSESGTGANYGYTF.

The sample holds a few counts of this clonotype. V gene TRBV27 combines with J gene TRBJ2-7; a possible D gene is TRBD1 (6 bases). Deletions cut 1 base from V and 2 bases from J, with 9 bases between. Germline V gene sequence: CDR1 MNHEY, CDR2 SMNVEV (reference sequence). The CDR3 runs 14 residues. The CDR3 coding sequence is TGTGCCAGCAGTTTATTGGGGACAACCTACGAGCAGTACTTC. As protein: CASSLLGTTYEQYF.

This clonotype showed up just a few times. The chain uses TRBV5-5 and TRBJ2-7; a possible D gene is TRBD1 (6 bases). V was shortened by 6 bases and J by 9 bases, with 22 bases between the two germline ends. CDR3 length: 14 residues. The germline V gene has CDR1 SGHKS and CDR2 YYEKEE (reference sequence). CDR3 nucleotides: TGTGCCAGCATCGTTATACAGGGTGGGGCACGGCAGTACTTC. As protein: CASIVIQGGARQYF.

As for this clonotype: At one of its ends the junction is not consistent with the germline gene, which may arise from a read error. The chain employs TRBV9 and TRBJ2-5; 11 positions agree with TRBD1. The germline V gene has CDR1 SGDLS and CDR2 YYNGEE. The CDR3 contains 16 residues. CDR3 in amino acids: CASTVGTGGLEETQYF. In nucleotides, the CDR3 is TGTGCCAGCACCGTAGGGACAGGGGGGTTGGAAGAGACCCAGTACTTC.

This clonotype was counted a few times. V usage is TRBV7-8 and J usage is TRBJ1-3; 9 bases align to TRBD1. The V gene's germline CDR1 is SGHVS and CDR2 FQNEAQ. With 1 base clipped from V and 2 bases from J, the junction kept 0 bases outside the gene matches. CDR3 length equals 15 residues. For the CDR3, the DNA is TGTGCCAGCAGCTTAGGGGACAGGGCTGGAAACACCATATATTTT. It is translated as CASSLGDRAGNTIYF.

V usage is TRBV15 and J usage is TRBJ1-2; 7 nucleotides line up with TRBD1. CDR1 and CDR2 from the germline V gene are LNHNV and YYDKDF (reference sequence). The length of the CDR3 is 15 residues. Germline trimming cut 2 bases from V and 6 bases from J; bases unmatched to any gene: 9. The CDR3 nucleotides read TGTGCCACCAGCAGAACAACAGGGGAGTGGCATGGCTACACCTTC. Its protein is CATSRTTGEWHGYTF.

Only a few counts were recorded for this clonotype. The chain joins TRBV20-1 to TRBJ2-1, with TRBD2 identical over 10 bases. Germline trimming cut 0 bases from V and 4 bases from J; bases unmatched to any gene: 3. The CDR3 covers 15 residues. The germline V gene has CDR1 DFQATT and CDR2 SNEGSKA (reference sequence). The CDR3 nucleotides are TGCAGTGCTAGAGACCTAGCGGGAGTTTACAATGAGCAGTTCTTC. It codes for CSARDLAGVYNEQFF.

This clonotype was detected only a few times. The chain couples TRBV2 to TRBJ2-2, with D hard to call. Germline assignment: CDR1 SNHLY and CDR2 FYNNEI. The CDR3 extends over 11 amino acids. V was pared by 8 bases and J by 4 bases, with 5 bases between. The chain's CDR3 is CASLSTGELFF. CDR3 coding DNA: TGTGCCAGCCTTTCCACCGGGGAGCTGTTTTTT.

To note about this clonotype: With a much larger clone just one base away, this may be a read error. The chain carries TRBV29-1 and TRBJ2-7; 7 positions match TRBD2. V trimming: 3 bases; J trimming: 7 bases; junction bases outside the gene matches: 3. CDR1 is SQVTM and CDR2 is ANQGSEA in the germline V gene. This CDR3 has 11 residues. The CDR3, as DNA: TGCAGCGTTGACGGGGGGAAAGAGCAGTACTTC. Translating gives CSVDGGKEQYF.